These 8 T cell receptor beta chains were all obtained from the same sample, sequenced in a study of blood T cell repertoires in COVID-19. The method was immunoSEQ multiplex PCR; TCRdb's version includes in-frame clones alone and lacks a portion of them. The sample comprises some 90,000 clones, 86% of which are singletons, and around a sixth rests with the top ten. Specimen: peripheral blood. These receptors all come from a woman older than 75 with acute or convalescent COVID-19.

The chain is built from TRBV6-5 and TRBJ2-2, with TRBD1 matching 8 bases. Germline values: CDR1 MNHEY, CDR2 SVGAGI. This CDR3 contains 16 residues. V was clipped by 2 bases and J by 1 base; unmatched bases: 3. CDR3 DNA sequence: TGTGCCAGCAGTTACACTGGACAGGGGAACACCGGGGAGCTGTTTTTT. Amino acid sequence: CASSYTGQGNTGELFF.

The chain carries TRBV7-9 and TRBJ2-7; D is ambiguous. V was shortened by 1 base and J by 3 bases, with 10 bases between the two germline ends. This CDR3 contains 14 residues. CDR1 and CDR2 from the germline V gene are SEHNR and FQNEAQ (reference sequence). CDR3 DNA sequence: TGTGCCAGCAGCTTAGAAGTGCGGCTCTACGAGCAGTACTTC. Amino acids: CASSLEVRLYEQYF.

J is TRBJ2-5 and V is TRBV11-2; 9 nucleotides match TRBD2. The germline gives CDR1 SGHAT, CDR2 FQNNGV. J lost 5 bases, V lost 3 bases, and 10 bases had no gene match. This CDR3 region has 16 residues. The CDR3 loop reads CASSFRGGGADETQYF. CDR3 sequence (DNA): TGTGCCAGCAGCTTTAGGGGCGGGGGGGCTGATGAGACCCAGTACTTC.

This rearrangement joins TRBV25-1 to TRBJ1-2; TRBD1 matches at 10 bases. This CDR3 comprises 16 residues. In germline, CDR1 is MGHDK, CDR2 SYGVNS. Trimming took 2 bases from V and 6 from J; bases not matched to a gene: 9. The CDR3 region is CASSELGTGEGHGYTF. The CDR3 coding sequence is TGTGCCAGCAGTGAACTGGGGACAGGGGAAGGTCATGGCTACACCTTC.

The chain uses TRBV2 and TRBJ1-5; TRBD1 agrees at 8 bases. V dropped 6 bases and J dropped 6; count of bases not matched to a gene: 7. CDR1 SNHLY and CDR2 FYNNEI come from the germline V gene. The CDR3 length is 14 residues. This CDR3 is CASSMGQGAQPQHF. The CDR3 DNA is TGTGCCAGCAGCATGGGGCAGGGGGCTCAGCCCCAGCATTTT.

V is TRBV5-5 and J is TRBJ1-1, with 10 bases lining up with TRBD1. Per germline, CDR1 SGHKS and CDR2 YYEKEE (reference sequence). This CDR3 is built from 14 residues. With 2 bases clipped from V and 6 bases from J, the junction kept 4 bases outside the gene matches. This CDR3 is CASSLGTGVPEAFF. CDR3 in DNA: TGTGCCAGCAGCTTAGGGACAGGGGTGCCTGAAGCTTTCTTT.

This clone ranks as medium-sized. V is TRBV7-3 and J is TRBJ2-5, with 9 bases fitting TRBD2. CDR3 length: 15 residues. Germline CDR1 SGHTA, CDR2 FQGTGA. The junction had 8 bases not matched to a gene; V was cut back by 4 bases and J by 5 bases. CDR3 protein: CASSYQAGGRETQYF. The CDR3 DNA sequence: TGTGCCAGCAGCTACCAGGCGGGGGGGCGTGAGACCCAGTACTTC. Combining the CDR3 with reference TRBV7-3 and TRBJ2-5 gives the whole variable domain GAGVSQTPSNKVTEKGKYVELRCDPISGHTALYWYRQSLGQGPEFLIYFQGTGAADDSGLPNDRFFAVRPEGSVSTLKIQRTERGDSAVYLCASSYQAGGRETQYFGPGTRLLVL.

The chain recombines TRBV2 with TRBJ2-2; 7 positions match TRBD1. Germline assignment: CDR1 SNHLY and CDR2 FYNNEI. The CDR3 covers 14 residues. Trimming removed 5 bases from V and 1 base from J; junction bases left unmatched: 1. CDR3 sequence: CASSNRGNTGELFF. As DNA, the CDR3 is TGTGCCAGCAGTAACAGGGGGAACACCGGGGAGCTGTTTTTT.